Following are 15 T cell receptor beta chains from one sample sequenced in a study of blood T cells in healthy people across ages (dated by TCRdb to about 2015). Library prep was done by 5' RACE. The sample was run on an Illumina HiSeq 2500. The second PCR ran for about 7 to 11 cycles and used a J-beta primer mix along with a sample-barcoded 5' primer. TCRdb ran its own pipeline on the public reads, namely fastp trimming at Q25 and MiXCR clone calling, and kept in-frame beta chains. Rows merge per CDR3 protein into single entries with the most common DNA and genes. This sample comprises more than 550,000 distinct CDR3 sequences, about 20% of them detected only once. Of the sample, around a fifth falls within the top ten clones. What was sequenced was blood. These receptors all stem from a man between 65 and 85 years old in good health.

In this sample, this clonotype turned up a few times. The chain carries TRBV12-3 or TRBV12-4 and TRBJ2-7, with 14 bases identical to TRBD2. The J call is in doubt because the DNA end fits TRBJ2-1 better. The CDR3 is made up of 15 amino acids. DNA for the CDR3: TGTGCCAGCAGAACGGGACTAGCGGGGGAACTTGAGCAGTTCTTC. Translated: CASRTGLAGELEQFF.

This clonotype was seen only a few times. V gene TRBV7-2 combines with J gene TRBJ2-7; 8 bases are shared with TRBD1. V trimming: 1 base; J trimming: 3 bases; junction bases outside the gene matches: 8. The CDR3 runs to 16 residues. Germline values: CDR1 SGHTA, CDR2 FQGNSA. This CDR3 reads CASSLVWTGKIYEQYV. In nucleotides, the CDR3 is TGTGCCAGCAGCTTAGTATGGACAGGGAAAATCTACGAGCAGTACGTC.

In nucleotides, the CDR3 is TGTGCCAGCAGTTTAATACAGACTAACTATGGCTACACCTTC. It yields the protein CASSLIQTNYGYTF. V gene TRBV28 combines with J gene TRBJ1-2; D gene uncertain. Trimming removed 2 bases at V and 0 bases at J, with 7 bases between. The length of the CDR3 is 14 residues. The germline CDR1 and CDR2 sequences are MDHEN and SYDVKM.

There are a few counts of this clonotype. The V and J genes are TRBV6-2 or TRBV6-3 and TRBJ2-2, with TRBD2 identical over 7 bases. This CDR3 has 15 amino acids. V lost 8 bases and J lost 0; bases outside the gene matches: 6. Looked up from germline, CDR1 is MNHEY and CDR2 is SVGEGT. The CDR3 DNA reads TGTGCCAGCGCCCCAGCGGGGCCGAACACCGGGGAGCTGTTTTTT. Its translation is CASAPAGPNTGELFF.

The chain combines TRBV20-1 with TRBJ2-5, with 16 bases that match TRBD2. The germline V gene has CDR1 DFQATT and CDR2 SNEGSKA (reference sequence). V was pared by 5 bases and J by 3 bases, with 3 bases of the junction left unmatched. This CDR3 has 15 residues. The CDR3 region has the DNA TGCAGTGCTCAGGGACTAGCGGGAGGGGAAGAGACCCAGTACTTC. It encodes CSAQGLAGGEETQYF.

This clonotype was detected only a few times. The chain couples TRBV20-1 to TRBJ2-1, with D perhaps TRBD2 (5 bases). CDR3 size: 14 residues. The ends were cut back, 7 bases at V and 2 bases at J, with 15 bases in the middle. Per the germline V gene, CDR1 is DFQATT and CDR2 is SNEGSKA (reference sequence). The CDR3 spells CSVTGSSPYNEQFF. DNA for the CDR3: TGCAGTGTAACCGGGTCTAGCCCCTACAATGAGCAGTTCTTC.

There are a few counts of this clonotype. CDR3 DNA: TGTGCCAGCAGCAGGCCCGGGGGACTCTACAATGAGCAGTTCTTC. Translating gives CASSRPGGLYNEQFF. The chain joins TRBV28 to TRBJ2-5, with D perhaps matching TRBD2 (6 bases). The J call is doubtful: the DNA matches TRBJ2-1 better. The CDR3 is 15 residues long. The V gene's germline CDR1 is MDHEN and CDR2 SYDVKM.

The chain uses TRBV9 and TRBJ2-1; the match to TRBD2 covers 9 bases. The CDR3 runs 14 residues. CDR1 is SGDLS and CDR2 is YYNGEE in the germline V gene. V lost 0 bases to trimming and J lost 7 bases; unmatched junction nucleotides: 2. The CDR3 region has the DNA TGTGCCAGCAGCGTAGGGGCGGGAGGGAATGAGCAGTTCTTC. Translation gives CASSVGAGGNEQFF.

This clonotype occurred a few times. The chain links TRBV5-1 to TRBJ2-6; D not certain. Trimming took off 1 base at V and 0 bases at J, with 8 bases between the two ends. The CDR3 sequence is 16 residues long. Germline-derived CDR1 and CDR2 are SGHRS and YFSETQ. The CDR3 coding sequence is TGCGCCAGCAGCTTGTTGGGGAACTCTGGGGCCAACGTCCTGACTTTC. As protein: CASSLLGNSGANVLTF.

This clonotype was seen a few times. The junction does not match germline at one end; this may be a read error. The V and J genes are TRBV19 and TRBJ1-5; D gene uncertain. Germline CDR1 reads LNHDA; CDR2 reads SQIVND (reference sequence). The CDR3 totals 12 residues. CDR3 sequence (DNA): TGTGCCAGTAGTGGTGGGTATCAGCCCCTGCATTTT. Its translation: CASSGGYQPLHF.

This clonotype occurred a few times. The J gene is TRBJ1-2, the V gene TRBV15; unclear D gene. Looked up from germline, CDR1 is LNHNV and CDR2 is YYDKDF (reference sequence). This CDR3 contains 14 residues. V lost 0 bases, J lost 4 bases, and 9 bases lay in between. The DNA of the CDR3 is TGTGCCACCAGCAGAGACAGTTTATCCTATGGCTACACCTTC. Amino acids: CATSRDSLSYGYTF. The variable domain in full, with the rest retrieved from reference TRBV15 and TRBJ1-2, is DAMVIQNPRYQVTQFGKPVTLSCSQTLNHNVMYWYQQKSSQAPKLLFHYYDKDFNNEADTPDNFQSRRPNTSFCFLDIRSPGLGDTAMYLCATSRDSLSYGYTFGSGTRLTVV.

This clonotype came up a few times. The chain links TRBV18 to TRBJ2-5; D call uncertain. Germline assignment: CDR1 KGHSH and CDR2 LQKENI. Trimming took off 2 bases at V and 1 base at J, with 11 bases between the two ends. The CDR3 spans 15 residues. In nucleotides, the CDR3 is TGTGCCAGCTCACCAGCCCGTCAAGGCCAAGAGACCCAGTACTTC. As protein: CASSPARQGQETQYF.

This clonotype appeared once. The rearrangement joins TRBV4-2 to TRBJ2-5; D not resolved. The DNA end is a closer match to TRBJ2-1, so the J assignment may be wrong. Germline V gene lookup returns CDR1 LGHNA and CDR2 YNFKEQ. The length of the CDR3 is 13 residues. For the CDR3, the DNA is TGTGCCAGCAGCCAAGGGGTAGACTCTGGGCAGTTCTTC. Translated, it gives CASSQGVDSGQFF.

As DNA, the CDR3 is TGTGCCAGCAGTTTAGGATCAGGGGGTTGGAATCAGCCCCAGCATTTT. Its protein product is CASSLGSGGWNQPQHF. The V gene is TRBV12-3 or TRBV12-4, the J gene TRBJ1-5; 7 bases map to TRBD1. The V and J ends lost 1 base and 4 bases, in that order; junction bases with no gene match: 7. The CDR3 spans 16 residues.

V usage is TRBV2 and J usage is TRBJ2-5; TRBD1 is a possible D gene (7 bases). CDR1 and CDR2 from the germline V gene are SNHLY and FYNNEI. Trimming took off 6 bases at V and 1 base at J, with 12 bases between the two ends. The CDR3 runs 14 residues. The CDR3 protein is CASRAGQFQETQYF. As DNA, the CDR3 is TGTGCCAGCAGGGCGGGACAGTTCCAAGAGACCCAGTACTTC.